The next 10 T cell receptor beta chains were all read from a single sample in a study of blood T cells in healthy people across ages. Next came a second PCR, run for roughly 6 to 11 cycles, which used a sample-barcoded 5' primer along with a J-beta primer mix. One entry per CDR3 protein results from TCRdb running MiXCR on the 5' RACE reads. The sample records about 720,000 distinct CDR3 sequences, roughly 25% being singletons. These data were likewise used in another study, on T cells of mothers and their children.

Sequencing input: blood. Receptor source: a boy between 10 and 17 years old in good health.

The CDR3 loop reads CASSQVLEGYSPLHF. The CDR3 region has the DNA TGCGCCAGCAGCCAAGTCCTCGAGGGGTACTCACCCCTCCACTTT. The chain is built from TRBV4-1 and TRBJ1-6, with D perhaps matching TRBD1 (5 bases). This CDR3 spans 15 amino acids. The V gene lost 1 base and the J gene lost 10 bases, with 14 bases spanning the gap. The germline gives CDR1 MGHRA, CDR2 YSYEKL.

The gene calls are TRBV29-1 and TRBJ2-7; D is ambiguous. Trimming removed 7 bases from V and 4 bases from J, with 11 bases in between. There are 11 residues in the CDR3. The germline gives CDR1 SQVTM, CDR2 ANQGSEA. The CDR3, as DNA: TGCAGCGGCCGTAAAAATTACGAGCAGTACTTC. Its protein product is CSGRKNYEQYF.

V is TRBV1 and J is TRBJ1-4; TRBD1 is the table's D call, not checked against the DNA. TRBV1 is marked as a pseudogene. The CDR3 totals 14 residues. DNA for the CDR3: TGCACCAGCAGGGAGGGGGCGGCTAATGAAAAACTGTTTTTT. The encoded protein is CTSREGAANEKLFF.

V gene TRBV24-1 combines with J gene TRBJ2-1; perhaps TRBD2 as D (6 bases). This CDR3 has 15 amino acids. Germline lookup yields CDR1 KGHDR and CDR2 SFDVKD. Trimming took 5 bases from V and 4 from J, leaving 14 bases between them. The CDR3 sequence is CATSARGTPYNEQFF. CDR3 in DNA: TGTGCCACCAGTGCGCGGGGAACGCCGTACAATGAGCAGTTCTTC.

The chain has TRBV5-5 and TRBJ1-4, with 9 bases lining up with TRBD1. Germline CDR1 reads SGHKS; CDR2 reads YYEKEE (reference sequence). The CDR3 sequence is 14 residues long. After removal of 2 bases from V and 8 bases from J, the junction contained 4 bases not matched to a gene. The CDR3 DNA reads as TGTGCCAGCAGCTTCGGGACAGGGAGGGAAAAACTGTTTTTT. This encodes CASSFGTGREKLFF.

The chain recombines TRBV20-1 with TRBJ2-5, with 10 bases fitting TRBD2. The end of the DNA fits TRBJ2-1 better, so the J call may be wrong. Germline loops: CDR1 DFQATT, CDR2 SNEGSKA (reference sequence). The CDR3 sequence is 15 residues long. The CDR3 here is CSARSRLAGNDEQFF. Here the CDR3 DNA reads TGCAGTGCTAGAAGTAGACTAGCGGGTAATGATGAGCAGTTCTTC.

This clonotype was observed a handful of times. The V call is TRBV9, the J call TRBJ2-5; TRBD2 is a possible D gene (6 bases). Germline CDR1 and CDR2: SGDLS and YYNGEE. Trimming cost V 2 bases and J 5 bases, with 13 bases left between them. The CDR3 has 14 residues. Here the CDR3 DNA reads TGTGCCAGCAGCGTTGGCGGGGCGGGGGAGACCCAGTACTTC. Its protein product is CASSVGGAGETQYF. Based on the CDR3 plus reference TRBV9 and TRBJ2-5, the full variable domain is DSGVTQTPKHLITATGQRVTLRCSPRSGDLSVYWYQQSLDQGLQFLIQYYNGEERAKGNILERFSAQQFPDLHSELNLSSLELGDSALYFCASSVGGAGETQYFGPGTRLLVL.

The chain has TRBV6-1 and TRBJ2-7; D may be TRBD1 or TRBD2 (6 bases each). Per germline, CDR1 MNHNS and CDR2 SASEGT. The CDR3 runs 14 residues. V lost 5 bases to trimming and J lost 2 bases, with 13 bases between them. CDR3 nucleotides: TGTGCCAGCAGTAGCCGGGGGCAGCCCTACGAGCAGTACTTC. Its translation: CASSSRGQPYEQYF.

The rearrangement links TRBV19 to TRBJ2-7; 8 nucleotides line up with TRBD1. The J segment lost 4 bases and the V segment lost 6 bases, leaving 11 bases of the junction unmatched. The CDR3 spans 15 residues. Germline V gene sequence: CDR1 LNHDA, CDR2 SQIVND (reference sequence). CDR3 DNA sequence: TGTGCCAGTAGCGCATCCGGGACAGGACTTTACGAGCAGTACTTC. Its protein product is CASSASGTGLYEQYF.

The gene calls are TRBV19 and TRBJ2-4, with a weak D call TRBD1 (6 bases). This CDR3 is 17 amino acids long. Germline CDR1 LNHDA, CDR2 SQIVND (reference sequence). V was shortened by 4 bases and J by 0 bases, with 16 bases between the two germline ends. In nucleotides, the CDR3 is TGTGCCAGTAGTACGTACCGGGACACTCTAGCCAAAAACATTCAGTACTTC. Translating gives CASSTYRDTLAKNIQYF.